The 32 T cell receptor beta chains given below trace back to one sample, sequenced in a study of blood T cell repertoires in COVID-19. Only in-frame clones appear in the TCRdb table, and some are missing; sequencing was by immunoSEQ multiplex PCR. The data show around 300,000 clones, 75% to 90% seen once. Source material: peripheral blood. These receptors were obtained from a woman in her seventies with COVID-19, enrolled during active disease.

The V call is TRBV2, the J call TRBJ2-5, with a possible D match to TRBD2 (6 bases). The germline gives CDR1 SNHLY, CDR2 FYNNEI. V dropped 3 bases and J dropped 6 bases, with 17 bases sitting between them. The CDR3 covers 15 residues. The CDR3 nucleotides are TGTGCCAGCAGTGATCTAGGCCTAGCGTATAAGACCCAGTACTTC. Its translation is CASSDLGLAYKTQYF.

J is TRBJ1-5 and V is TRBV28; D uncertain. The CDR3 is 12 amino acids. The V end was cut by 6 bases, the J end by 3 bases, with 6 bases between. Germline CDR1 and CDR2: MDHEN and SYDVKM. CDR3 DNA: TGTGCCAGCAGCGAGAACAATCAGCCCCAGCATTTT. This sequence encodes CASSENNQPQHF.

The J gene is TRBJ2-7, the V gene TRBV5-1; a weak D match, TRBD2 (5 bases). The CDR3 contains 11 residues. Between the trimmed V and J ends, which lost 7 bases and 3 bases, there was a span of 8 bases. Germline CDR1 and CDR2: SGHRS and YFSETQ. The DNA for the CDR3 is TGCGCCAGCTCGGCGGGCTACGAGCAGTACTTC. It encodes CASSAGYEQYF.

The chain carries TRBV7-2 and TRBJ2-7; D may be TRBD2 (5 bases). Trimming cost V 5 bases and J 0 bases, with 11 bases left between them. Germline V lookup: CDR1 SGHTA, CDR2 FQGNSA. This CDR3 has 14 residues. This CDR3 reads CASSPRGYSYEQYF. The DNA of the CDR3 is TGTGCCAGCAGCCCTCGGGGATACTCCTACGAGCAGTACTTC.

CDR3 sequence: CSVVRDLPTDTQYF. CDR3 in DNA: TGCAGCGTTGTACGGGACTTGCCCACAGATACGCAGTATTTT. The genes are TRBV29-1 and TRBJ2-3, with TRBD2 as a possible D gene (6 bases). CDR1 and CDR2 from the germline V gene are SQVTM and ANQGSEA. The CDR3 is 14 amino acids. With 4 bases removed from V and 2 bases from J, the gap between germline ends came to 13 bases.

The rearrangement joins TRBV28 to TRBJ1-3, with D perhaps matching TRBD1 (5 bases). The CDR3 length is 15 residues. V lost 3 bases and J lost 4, with 13 bases in between. Germline V gene sequence: CDR1 MDHEN, CDR2 SYDVKM. In nucleotides, the CDR3 is TGTGCCAGCAGTTTGCAGGGCGGGGTCGGAAACACCATATATTTT. Translating gives CASSLQGGVGNTIYF.

The chain is built from TRBV2 and TRBJ2-5; 7 bases map to TRBD2. V lost 6 bases to trimming and J lost 4 bases; unmatched junction nucleotides: 14. The CDR3 length is 16 residues. Germline loops: CDR1 SNHLY, CDR2 FYNNEI. The CDR3 spells CASSDPLAVVTETQYF. The DNA for the CDR3 is TGTGCCAGCAGCGACCCGCTAGCGGTGGTTACAGAGACCCAGTACTTC.

The J gene is TRBJ1-2, the V gene TRBV2; 7 positions agree with TRBD1. CDR3 length: 12 amino acids. Trimming at V came to 8 bases and at J to 6 bases, leaving 6 bases not matched to a gene. The germline gives CDR1 SNHLY, CDR2 FYNNEI. The DNA of the CDR3 is TGTGCCAGCTCTTCAGGGGGGAATGGCTACACCTTC. Residues: CASSSGGNGYTF.

The V call is TRBV3-1 (or the pseudogene TRBV3-2), the J call TRBJ2-1; possible D gene TRBD2, 5 bases. Trimming removed 1 base at V and 1 base at J, with 11 bases between. Germline-derived CDR1 and CDR2 are LGHDT and YNNKEL (reference sequence). The CDR3 is made up of 16 amino acids. CDR3 region: CASSQVADLSYNEQFF. CDR3 bases: TGTGCCAGCAGCCAAGTTGCGGACTTATCCTACAATGAGCAGTTCTTC.

This chain joins TRBV5-1 and TRBJ2-1; tentative D call: TRBD2 (5 bases). The CDR3 length is 15 residues. V lost 4 bases and J 0 bases, leaving 11 bases between the germline ends. Germline CDR1 reads SGHRS; CDR2 reads YFSETQ. CDR3 protein: CASSPDSSSYNEQFF. Written as DNA, the CDR3 is TGCGCCAGCAGCCCGGACTCGAGCTCCTACAATGAGCAGTTCTTC.

V is TRBV10-3 and J is TRBJ1-1; the match to TRBD1 covers 7 bases. Looked up from germline, CDR1 is ENHRY and CDR2 is SYGVKD. V shed 6 bases and J 2 bases; nucleotides not matched to a gene: 6. CDR3 length: 14 residues. CDR3: CAISAGQANTEAFF. Written as DNA, the CDR3 is TGTGCCATCAGCGCTGGACAGGCTAACACTGAAGCTTTCTTT.

This clone was seen once. The chain employs TRBV9 and TRBJ1-1; 7 bases line up with TRBD1. Germline CDR1 is SGDLS and CDR2 is YYNGEE. This CDR3 is 16 amino acids long. The V gene end was trimmed by 3 bases and the J gene end by 5 bases; junction bases not matched to a gene: 13. The CDR3 protein is CASSAVYGRGWTEAFF. Written as DNA, the CDR3 is TGTGCCAGCAGCGCCGTTTACGGCAGGGGGTGGACTGAAGCTTTCTTT.

In this sample, this clone turned up a few times. J is TRBJ2-5 and V is TRBV2; D remains unclear. CDR1 and CDR2 from the germline V gene are SNHLY and FYNNEI. Trimming shortened V by 4 bases and J by 1 base, and 7 bases separated the two germline ends. This CDR3 is built from 13 residues. The CDR3, as DNA: TGTGCCAGCAGTGTGTCAGTCCAAGAGACCCAGTACTTC. It codes for CASSVSVQETQYF.

This clone was found a few times. The chain recombines TRBV5-1 with TRBJ1-1, with a weak D call TRBD1 (6 bases). V was pared by 0 bases and J by 4 bases, with 16 bases between. Germline values: CDR1 SGHRS, CDR2 YFSETQ. The length of the CDR3 is 16 residues. The DNA of the CDR3 is TGCGCCAGCAGCTTGGAAGGGCTGGGGGCGCGCACTGAAGCTTTCTTT. Protein sequence: CASSLEGLGARTEAFF.

This chain uses TRBV28 with TRBJ1-1, with 11 positions matching TRBD1. Germline loops: CDR1 MDHEN, CDR2 SYDVKM. Losses at the gene ends were 2 bases for V and 4 bases for J; bases not matched to a gene: 3. The CDR3 is made up of 15 amino acids. CDR3 amino acids: CASSLGDRGSTEAFF. The CDR3 bases are TGTGCCAGCAGTTTAGGGGACAGGGGGAGCACTGAAGCTTTCTTT.

The chain links TRBV5-6 to TRBJ2-4; TRBD2 is a possible D gene (7 bases). The CDR3 is 15 residues long. Trimming cost V 4 bases and J 2 bases, with 13 bases left between them. Germline V gene lookup returns CDR1 SGHDT and CDR2 YYEEEE. CDR3 sequence reads: CASSEGGVPKNIQYF. The DNA of the CDR3 is TGTGCCAGCAGCGAAGGGGGGGTTCCCAAAAACATTCAGTACTTC.

V and J are TRBV4-3 and TRBJ1-4, with TRBD1 matching over 11 bases. Per the germline V gene, CDR1 is LGHNA and CDR2 is YSLEER. Unmatched junction bases numbered 4, after V lost 3 bases and J lost 1 base. The CDR3 spans 17 residues. The CDR3 DNA sequence: TGCGCCAGCAGCCATGGGGACAGGGGGAAAACTAATGAAAAACTGTTTTTT. Amino acids: CASSHGDRGKTNEKLFF.

Comment on this clone: The junction departs from the called germline gene at one end, perhaps through a read error. The V and J genes are TRBV7-9 and TRBJ1-2; D gene unclear. This CDR3 spans 12 amino acids. Germline CDR1 reads SEHNR; CDR2 reads FQNEAQ (reference sequence). CDR3 protein: CASSSGDYGFTF. The CDR3, as DNA: TGTGCCAGCAGCTCGGGAGACTATGGCTTCACCTTC.

The chain is built from TRBV5-6 and TRBJ2-1, with 10 bases fitting TRBD1. J was trimmed by 9 bases and V by 0 bases; bases with no gene match: 9. This CDR3 region has 16 residues. Germline V gives CDR1 SGHDT, CDR2 YYEEEE. CDR3 bases: TGTGCCAGCAGCTTGGAAGAAGTGACAGGGGGCGTTGAGCAGTTCTTC. This sequence encodes CASSLEEVTGGVEQFF.

V gene TRBV19 combines with J gene TRBJ1-2, with 12 bases that match TRBD1. CDR1 is LNHDA, CDR2 SQIVND, per germline (reference sequence). V shed 6 bases and J 8 bases; nucleotides not matched to a gene: 16. CDR3 length: 17 residues. This CDR3 is CASSNPGQGALFAGYTF. The CDR3 coding sequence is TGTGCCAGTAGCAACCCGGGACAGGGGGCTCTTTTCGCCGGCTACACCTTC.

This clone was found once. The V call is TRBV4-3, the J call TRBJ1-4, with D possibly matching TRBD1 (5 bases). From germline, CDR1 is LGHNA and CDR2 YSLEER. The CDR3 has 15 residues. V was cut by 5 bases and J by 0 bases, with 10 bases left in between. The CDR3 spells CASSVTGATNEKLFF. The CDR3 DNA is TGCGCCAGCAGCGTCACGGGGGCAACTAATGAAAAACTGTTTTTT.

On this clone: Distinct nucleotide sequences in the sample also encode this CDR3. The V gene is TRBV5-4, the J gene TRBJ1-2; D unclear. The CDR3 spans 12 residues. Deletions cut 1 base from V and 4 bases from J, with 5 bases between. Germline CDR1 SGHNT, CDR2 YYREEE (reference sequence). The CDR3, as DNA: TGTGCCAGCAGCTTGAACTCCTATGGCTACACCTTC. Protein product: CASSLNSYGYTF.

This CDR3 reads CASSQKGQGNQPQHF. CDR3 DNA sequence: TGTGCCAGCAGCCAAAAGGGACAGGGGAATCAGCCCCAGCATTTT. The gene calls are TRBV3-1 (or the pseudogene TRBV3-2) and TRBJ1-5, with TRBD1 matching 10 bases. The V segment lost 2 bases and the J segment 4 bases; nucleotides outside the gene matches: 2. The germline CDR1 and CDR2 sequences are LGHDT and YNNKEL (reference sequence). CDR3 length: 15 amino acids.

The V call is TRBV4-3, the J call TRBJ1-4, with D unresolved. The germline V gene has CDR1 LGHNA and CDR2 YSLEER. This CDR3 region has 12 residues. Trimming shortened V by 4 bases and J by 6 bases, and 6 bases separated the two germline ends. The CDR3 loop is CASSLTDEKLFF. DNA for the CDR3: TGCGCCAGCAGCCTTACAGATGAAAAACTGTTTTTT.

The V and J genes are TRBV3-1 (or the pseudogene TRBV3-2) and TRBJ1-2, with a possible D match to TRBD1 (5 bases). V shed 2 bases and J shed 5 bases, with 12 bases lying between them. Per germline, CDR1 LGHDT and CDR2 YNNKEL (reference sequence). CDR3 length: 14 amino acids. The CDR3 reads CASSQSSRVYGYTF. Here the CDR3 DNA reads TGTGCCAGCAGCCAATCTTCCAGGGTGTATGGCTACACCTTC.

The V gene is TRBV7-2, the J gene TRBJ2-7, with 12 bases identical to TRBD2. With V trimmed by 5 bases and J by 7 bases, 12 bases remained unmatched. CDR1 and CDR2 (germline): SGHTA, FQGNSA. The CDR3 has 16 amino acids. In DNA form, the CDR3 reads TGTGCCAGCAGCCTTCGGCTAGCGGGGGGGCCTCGGGAGCAGTACTTC. It specifies CASSLRLAGGPREQYF.

This rearrangement joins TRBV9 to TRBJ2-2, with D tentatively TRBD2 (6 bases). The CDR3 length is 16 residues. The V gene lost 4 bases and the J gene lost 7 bases, with 20 bases spanning the gap. Germline CDR1 SGDLS, CDR2 YYNGEE. The CDR3 region is CASSPRTTGSDGELFF. Here the CDR3 DNA reads TGTGCCAGCAGCCCGCGGACTACCGGGTCAGACGGGGAGCTGTTTTTT. Full variable domain (remainder filled in from reference TRBV9 and TRBJ2-2): DSGVTQTPKHLITATGQRVTLRCSPRSGDLSVYWYQQSLDQGLQFLIQYYNGEERAKGNILERFSAQQFPDLHSELNLSSLELGDSALYFCASSPRTTGSDGELFFGEGSRLTVL.

This clone was counted between two and nine times. Here the CDR3 reads CASSQVTGPFGYGYTF. CDR3 sequence (DNA): TGCGCCAGCAGCCAAGTGACAGGGCCGTTCGGCTATGGCTACACCTTC. The J gene is TRBJ1-2, the V gene TRBV4-1; TRBD1 matches 7 bases. Germline V gene sequence: CDR1 MGHRA, CDR2 YSYEKL. The CDR3 loop spans 16 amino acids. V dropped 1 base and J dropped 4; count of bases not matched to a gene: 9.

The chain has TRBV20-1 and TRBJ2-5; weak D call: TRBD2 (6 bases). CDR1 DFQATT and CDR2 SNEGSKA come from the germline V gene (reference sequence). Trimming cost V 7 bases and J 4 bases, with 10 bases left between them. The CDR3 extends over 11 amino acids. The CDR3 coding sequence is TGCAGTGTGGACTACCGAGAGACCCAGTACTTC. This sequence encodes CSVDYRETQYF.

This chain uses TRBV6-6 with TRBJ2-1, with 8 bases lining up with TRBD1. There are 15 residues in the CDR3. Germline-derived CDR1 and CDR2 are MNHNY and SVGAGI (reference sequence). V shed 5 bases, J shed 7 bases, and the junction held 10 bases outside the gene matches. The CDR3 DNA is TGTGCCAGCAGTGGGCTAGGACAGGGTCGGAATGAGCAGTTCTTC. The encoded protein is CASSGLGQGRNEQFF.

The chain combines TRBV24-1 with TRBJ2-2; weak D call: TRBD1 (5 bases). In germline, CDR1 is KGHDR, CDR2 SFDVKD. Trimming removed 2 bases at V and 6 bases at J, with 9 bases between. The CDR3 is made up of 14 amino acids. The CDR3 loop reads CATSDSYRPGELFF. The CDR3 DNA sequence: TGTGCCACCAGTGATTCATACAGGCCCGGGGAGCTGTTTTTT.

The V call is TRBV7-9, the J call TRBJ1-2, with D possibly being TRBD1 (6 bases). Germline lookup yields CDR1 SEHNR and CDR2 FQNEAQ (reference sequence). The CDR3 totals 12 residues. Trimming shortened V by 2 bases and J by 8 bases, and 9 bases separated the two germline ends. CDR3 in DNA: TGTGCCAGCAGCTTAATGGGGGCCGGCTACACCTTC. Translating it yields CASSLMGAGYTF.